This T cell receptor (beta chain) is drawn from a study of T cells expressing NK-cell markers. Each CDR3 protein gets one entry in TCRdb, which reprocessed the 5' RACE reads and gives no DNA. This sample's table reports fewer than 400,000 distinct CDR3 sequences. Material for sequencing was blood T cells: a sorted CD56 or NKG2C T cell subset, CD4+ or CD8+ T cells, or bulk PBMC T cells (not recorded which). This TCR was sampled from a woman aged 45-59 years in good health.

CDR3: CASSQDGIRYNEQFF. This chain links TRBV3-1 with TRBJ2-1; TCRdb's assignment of TRBD1 cannot be checked, as there is no DNA. In germline, CDR1 is LGHDT, CDR2 YNNKEL (reference sequence). This CDR3 comprises 15 residues.